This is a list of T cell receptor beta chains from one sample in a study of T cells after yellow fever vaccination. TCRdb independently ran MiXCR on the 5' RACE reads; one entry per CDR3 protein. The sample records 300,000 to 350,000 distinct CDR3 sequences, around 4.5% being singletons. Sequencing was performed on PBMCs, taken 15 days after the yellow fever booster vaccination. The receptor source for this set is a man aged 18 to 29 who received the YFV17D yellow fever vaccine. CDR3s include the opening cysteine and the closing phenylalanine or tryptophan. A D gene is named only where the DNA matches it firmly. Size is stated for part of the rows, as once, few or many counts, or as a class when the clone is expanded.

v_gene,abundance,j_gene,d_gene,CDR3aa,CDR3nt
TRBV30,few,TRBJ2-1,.,CAWKGYNEQFF,TGTGCCTGGAAAGGCTACAATGAGCAGTTCTTC
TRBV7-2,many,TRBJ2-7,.,CASSLEAPPEQYF,TGTGCCAGCAGCTTAGAGGCGCCTCCCGAGCAGTACTTC
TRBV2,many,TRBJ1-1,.,CASRGSDMNTEAFF,TGTGCCAGCAGAGGCAGTGACATGAACACTGAAGCTTTCTTT
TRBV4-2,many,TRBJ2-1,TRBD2,CASNRGGGNEQFF,TGTGCCAGCAACCGGGGCGGGGGTAATGAGCAGTTCTTC
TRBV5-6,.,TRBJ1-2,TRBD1,CASSLGSLRDRASYTF,TGTGCCAGCAGCTTGGGTTCACTCCGGGACAGGGCCAGCTACACCTTC
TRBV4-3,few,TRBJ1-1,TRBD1,CASSQGQGSTEAFF,TGCGCCAGCAGCCAAGGACAGGGGAGCACTGAAGCTTTCTTT
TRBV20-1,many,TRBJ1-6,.,CSAILLGSMGSPLHF,TGCAGTGCTATTCTTCTCGGATCCATGGGTTCACCCCTCCACTTT
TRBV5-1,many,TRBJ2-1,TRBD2,CASSIRPAGLSSYNEQFF,TGCGCCAGCAGCATCCGGCCAGCGGGGCTGAGCTCCTACAATGAGCAGTTCTTC
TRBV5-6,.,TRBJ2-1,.,CASSSGPEQFF,TGTGCCAGCAGCTCTGGGCCCGAGCAGTTCTTC
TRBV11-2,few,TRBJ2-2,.,CASRHMRPAGELFF,TGTGCCAGCAGACACATGAGGCCCGCCGGGGAGCTGTTTTTT
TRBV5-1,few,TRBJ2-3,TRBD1,CASSPARGSTDTQYF,TGCGCCAGCAGCCCTGCCAGGGGGTCGACAGATACGCAGTATTTT
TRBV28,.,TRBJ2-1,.,CASSLPHAQYIGTSSYNEQFF,TGTGCCAGCAGTTTACCCCACGCGCAGTATATAGGGACGAGCTCCTACAATGAGCAGTTCTTC
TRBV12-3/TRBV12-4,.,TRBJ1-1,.,CASSPREYSNTEAFF,TGTGCCAGCAGTCCCAGGGAGTACTCGAACACTGAAGCTTTCTTT
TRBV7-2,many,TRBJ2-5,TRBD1,CASRPRTGLETQYF,TGTGCCAGCAGACCCAGGACAGGACTAGAGACCCAGTACTTC
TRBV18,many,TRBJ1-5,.,CASSPPPPQPQHF,TGTGCCAGCTCACCACCGCCCCCGCAGCCCCAGCATTTT
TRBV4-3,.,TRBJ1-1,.,CASSHIPDTEAFF,TGCGCCAGCAGCCATATACCAGACACTGAAGCTTTCTTT
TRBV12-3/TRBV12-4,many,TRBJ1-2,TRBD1,CASRPTLTGGYGYTF,TGTGCCAGCAGGCCGACGTTGACAGGGGGCTATGGCTACACCTTC
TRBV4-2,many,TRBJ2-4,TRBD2,CASSLGSGGAKNIQYF,TGTGCCAGCAGCCTTGGGAGCGGGGGTGCCAAAAACATTCAGTACTTC
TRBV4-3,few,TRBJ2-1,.,CASSSSTGRVYNEQFF,TGCGCCAGCAGCTCATCGACAGGGAGGGTTTACAATGAGCAGTTCTTC
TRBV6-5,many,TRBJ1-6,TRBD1,CASSYTGQGDGSPLHF,TGTGCCAGCAGTTACACCGGACAGGGCGATGGTTCACCCCTCCACTTT
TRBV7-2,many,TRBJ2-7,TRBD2,CASSLGLAGFYEQYF,TGTGCCAGCAGCTTAGGGCTAGCGGGGTTCTACGAGCAGTACTTC
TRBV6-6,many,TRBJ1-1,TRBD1,CASEGADLATEAFF,TGTGCCAGCGAGGGGGCGGATTTGGCCACTGAAGCTTTCTTT
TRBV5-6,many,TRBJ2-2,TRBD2,CASSRGLAGPTGELFF,TGTGCCAGCAGCAGGGGACTAGCGGGTCCCACCGGGGAGCTGTTTTTT
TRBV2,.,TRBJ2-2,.,CAMAYSGELFF,TGTGCCATGGCGTATTCCGGGGAGCTGTTTTTT
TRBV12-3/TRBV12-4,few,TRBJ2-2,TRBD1,CASRQGALTGELFF,TGTGCCAGCAGGCAGGGGGCGCTTACCGGGGAGCTGTTTTTT
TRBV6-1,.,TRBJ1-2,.,CASSEPGEGAGYGYTF,TGTGCCAGCAGTGAACCGGGAGAGGGCGCGGGCTATGGCTACACCTTC
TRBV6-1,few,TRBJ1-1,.,CASSEQRGNTEAFF,TGTGCCAGCAGTGAACAGAGGGGTAACACTGAAGCTTTCTTT
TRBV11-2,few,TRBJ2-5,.,CASSLGGAFQETQYF,TGTGCCAGCAGCTTGGGCGGGGCCTTCCAAGAGACCCAGTACTTC
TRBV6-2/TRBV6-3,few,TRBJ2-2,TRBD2,CASIPFPGLSANTGELFF,TGTGCCAGCATTCCATTCCCGGGACTATCCGCGAACACCGGGGAGCTGTTTTTT
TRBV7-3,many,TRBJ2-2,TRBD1,CASSSTGGESGELFF,TGTGCCAGCAGCTCCACAGGGGGAGAGTCAGGGGAGCTGTTTTTT
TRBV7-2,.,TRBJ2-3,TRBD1,CASSFGTVTQYF,TGTGCCAGCAGCTTCGGGACAGTTACGCAGTATTTT
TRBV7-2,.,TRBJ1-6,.,CASSLATGLGSPLHF,TGTGCCAGCAGCTTAGCTACAGGGCTGGGCTCACCCCTCCACTTT
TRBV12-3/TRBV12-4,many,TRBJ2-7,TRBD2,CASSHPGTGGESYEQYF,TGTGCCAGCAGCCACCCGGGGACGGGGGGGGAATCCTACGAGCAGTACTTC
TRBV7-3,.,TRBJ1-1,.,CASSQMGGSNTEAFF,TGTGCCAGCAGCCAAATGGGGGGGTCGAACACTGAAGCTTTCTTT
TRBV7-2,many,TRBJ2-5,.,CASSVGRSGTQYF,TGTGCCAGCAGCGTGGGGCGGTCCGGAACCCAGTACTTC
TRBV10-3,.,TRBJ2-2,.,CAISDRRTGELFF,TGTGCCATCAGTGACAGGAGAACCGGGGAGCTGTTTTTT
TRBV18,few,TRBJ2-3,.,CASSTVVQGSGTDTQYF,TGTGCCAGCTCTACAGTTGTCCAGGGATCCGGCACAGATACGCAGTATTTT